A selection of T cell receptor beta chains follows, all from one sample in a study of cytomegalovirus exposure and HLA in healthy donors. Profiling relied on immunoSEQ multiplex PCR, and the TCRdb table lists in-frame clones only, not all of them. The sample yields approximately 300,000 clones, just under 85% seen once. Sequencing was carried out using PBMCs. The receptors here all came from a woman in her thirties or forties in good health and CMV-seropositive. The CDR3 runs from the conserved cysteine through the conserved F or W. The D gene is left open where the match is weak. Clone size is not always given. Where it is, it says once, few, many or a class for expanded clones.

cdr3_length,j_call,clone_size,d_call,v_call,cdr3_nt,cdr3_aa
13,TRBJ1-1,.,.,TRBV28,TGTGCCAGCAGCCTAGATGGGTGGACTGAAGCTTTCTTT,CASSLDGWTEAFF
13,TRBJ2-7,.,.,TRBV19,TGTGCCAGTAGTTTCGGCGGCGGTTACGAGCAGTACTTC,CASSFGGGYEQYF
13,TRBJ1-1,.,.,TRBV29-1,TGCAGCGCAGTAGGACAGTTGAACACTGAAGCTTTCTTT,CSAVGQLNTEAFF
16,TRBJ2-6,.,.,TRBV7-9,TGTGCCAGCAGCTCACGAACAGGGCCTGGGGCCAACGTCCTGACTTTC,CASSSRTGPGANVLTF
17,TRBJ2-7,.,.,TRBV7-9,TGTGCCAGCAGCCTAGGGGAGGGGGCTAGCGGGTCCTACGAGCAGTACTTC,CASSLGEGASGSYEQYF
14,TRBJ2-1,once,.,TRBV27,TGTGCCAGCAGTTGGGAAGGGACTTCCCTTGAGCAGTTCTTC,CASSWEGTSLEQFF
18,TRBJ1-4,.,TRBD1,TRBV4-2,TGTGCCAGCAGCCAGCAGGGACAGGGGGCTGTAACTAATGAAAAACTGTTTTTT,CASSQQGQGAVTNEKLFF
14,TRBJ1-1,once,.,TRBV25-1,TGTGCCAGCAGCCCGGGGGGCCTGAACACTGAAGCTTTCTTT,CASSPGGLNTEAFF
14,TRBJ2-7,.,TRBD1,TRBV11-3,TGTGCCAGCAGCTTAGGGACAGGTCTCTACGAGCAGTACTTC,CASSLGTGLYEQYF
15,TRBJ2-5,.,TRBD1,TRBV28,TGTGCCAGCAGTGAGACAGGGGGCGGTGTAGAGACCCAGTACTTC,CASSETGGGVETQYF
13,TRBJ1-1,.,.,TRBV11-2,TGTGCCAGCAGCTTAGTATCGAACACTGAAGCTTTCTTT,CASSLVSNTEAFF
17,TRBJ2-7,once,.,TRBV14,TGTGCCAGCAGCAACTCACCCTCCTTGTGGGGGCCCCACGAGCAGTACTTC,CASSNSPSLWGPHEQYF
16,TRBJ1-2,.,.,TRBV30,TGTGCCTGGTCGAAGGAATTGGGGCGCCTATCCTATGGCTACACCTTC,CAWSKELGRLSYGYTF
17,TRBJ2-5,once,TRBD2,TRBV7-8,TGTGCCAGCAGCTTGGGGAGGGCGGGAGGGCCCCGGGAGACCCAGTACTTC,CASSLGRAGGPRETQYF
13,TRBJ2-2,.,TRBD2,TRBV7-3,TGTGCCAGCAGCTTTGGCGGGAGAGGGGAGCTGTTTTTT,CASSFGGRGELFF
16,TRBJ2-2,.,TRBD1,TRBV29-1,TGCAGCGTTGAAGACCCGGGGACAGGATCGACCGGGGAGCTGTTTTTT,CSVEDPGTGSTGELFF
16,TRBJ2-7,.,TRBD1,TRBV5-4,TGTGCCAGCAGCCGGGGTATGGGACAGGGGGTTTCCGAGCAGTACTTC,CASSRGMGQGVSEQYF
14,TRBJ2-7,.,.,TRBV4-1,TGCGCCAGCAGCCCCCTTGCGGGAACCTACGAGCAGTACTTC,CASSPLAGTYEQYF
18,TRBJ2-3,.,TRBD2,TRBV28,TGTGCCAGCAGTTTGGGTAGTGACCTAGCGGGGCTCACAGATACGCAGTATTTT,CASSLGSDLAGLTDTQYF
11,TRBJ2-5,.,.,TRBV27,TGTGCCAGCACTAACCAAGAGACCCAGTACTTC,CASTNQETQYF
13,TRBJ2-1,.,TRBD2,TRBV29-1,TGCAGCGTTGATAGCGGGATGGTCGATGAGCAGTTCTTC,CSVDSGMVDEQFF
17,TRBJ1-3,few,.,TRBV23-1,TGCGCCAGCAGCAAGGGACTGGGGTACATATCTGGAAACACCATATATTTT,CASSKGLGYISGNTIYF
15,TRBJ2-1,.,.,TRBV7-8,TGTGCCAGCAGCTTCGTGGAGATCCCCTACAATGAGCAGTTCTTC,CASSFVEIPYNEQFF
14,TRBJ2-7,once,.,TRBV27,TGTGCCAGCAGTTTAAGGCAGGGTGGCTACGAGCAGTACTTC,CASSLRQGGYEQYF
14,TRBJ2-5,.,.,TRBV5-6,TGTGCCAGCAGCTTGGGGAGTGTGGAAGAGACCCAGTACTTC,CASSLGSVEETQYF
15,TRBJ1-1,.,.,TRBV6-5,TGTGCCAGCAGTAAAAGGGGGGGCAGCGTCACTGAAGCTTTCTTT,CASSKRGGSVTEAFF
13,TRBJ1-5,.,TRBD1,TRBV2,TGTGCCAGCAGTTGGGACAGGGGTCAGCCCCAGCATTTT,CASSWDRGQPQHF
19,TRBJ2-5,.,TRBD2,TRBV9,TGTGCCAGCAGCGTAGGAGGACTAGCGCCCCTCAGCCCCCAAGAGACCCAGTACTTC,CASSVGGLAPLSPQETQYF
15,TRBJ2-3,.,TRBD2,TRBV28,TGTGCCAGCAGTTTTACTAGCGGGAGCACAGATACGCAGTATTTT,CASSFTSGSTDTQYF
14,TRBJ1-1,few,TRBD1,TRBV7-9,TGTGCCAGCAGCTTAGGACAGGGGGACACTGAAGCTTTCTTT,CASSLGQGDTEAFF
11,TRBJ1-6,.,.,TRBV28,TGTGCCAGCAGTGGCAATTCACCCCTCCACTTT,CASSGNSPLHF
16,TRBJ1-2,.,TRBD1,TRBV7-9,TGTGCCAGCAGCTTAGAATTCAGGGACAGGGGATATGGCTACACCTTC,CASSLEFRDRGYGYTF
17,TRBJ2-2,.,TRBD1,TRBV19,TGTGCCAGTAGTTCCCTCCGTGGGACAGGGGCCACCGGGGAGCTGTTTTTT,CASSSLRGTGATGELFF
13,TRBJ1-3,once,.,TRBV5-1,TGCGCCAGCAGCTCCGCGCGGGGAAACACCATATATTTT,CASSSARGNTIYF
15,TRBJ2-2,.,.,TRBV30,TGTGCCTGGAGCCTCTTGGGGGGTAGCACCGGGGAGCTGTTTTTT,CAWSLLGGSTGELFF
16,TRBJ2-3,.,TRBD2,TRBV9,TGTGCCAGCAGCGTAGCTCTAGCGGGAGGCTCAGATACGCAGTATTTT,CASSVALAGGSDTQYF
16,TRBJ2-1,once,TRBD2,TRBV27,TGTGCCAGCAATCCCATTCGGACTAGCCGAAACAATGAGCAGTTCTTC,CASNPIRTSRNNEQFF
14,TRBJ1-1,.,TRBD1,TRBV6-6,TGTGCCACCGAACAACTCTCAGGGGGGACTGAAGCTTTCTTT,CATEQLSGGTEAFF
15,TRBJ1-2,.,TRBD1,TRBV28,TGTGCCAGCAGTTGGGGACAGGCGGAAGTAAAGGGCTACACCTTC,CASSWGQAEVKGYTF
13,TRBJ2-1,.,TRBD2,TRBV6-5,TGTGCCAGCAGTCAGGGACTAGTCGGTGAGCAGTTCTTC,CASSQGLVGEQFF
11,TRBJ2-5,once,.,TRBV6-5,TGTGCCAGCGGAGGGACGGAGACCCAGTACTTC,CASGGTETQYF
14,TRBJ1-6,.,TRBD1,TRBV10-3,TGTGCCATCAGAGCCTCGACAGGGGAAGCGGCCCTCCACTTT,CAIRASTGEAALHF
12,TRBJ1-2,.,.,TRBV2,TGTGCCAGCAGTACAGTCAGCTATGGCTACACCTTC,CASSTVSYGYTF
14,TRBJ2-2,.,.,TRBV5-1,TGCGCCAGCAGCCCCCAGGGGACGGCCGGGGAGCTGTTTTTT,CASSPQGTAGELFF
14,TRBJ1-2,.,.,TRBV19,TGTGCCAGTAGTATCGGGGTGGGGTGGAACGGCTACACCTTC,CASSIGVGWNGYTF
13,TRBJ1-2,.,.,TRBV19,TGTGCCAGTAGCACGGGGGAAAACTATGGCTACACCTTC,CASSTGENYGYTF
16,TRBJ2-4,.,.,TRBV6-5,TGTGCCAGCAGTTACGCCCCGGGGGTAGCCAAAAACATTCAGTACTTC,CASSYAPGVAKNIQYF
15,TRBJ1-5,.,.,TRBV7-8,TGTGCCAGCAGCGCCCACAGGGTCGGCAATCAGCCCCAGCATTTT,CASSAHRVGNQPQHF
14,TRBJ2-1,.,TRBD2,TRBV10-3,TGTGCCATCAGTCGACTAGCGGGAGCCAGTGAGCAGTTCTTC,CAISRLAGASEQFF
17,TRBJ1-5,.,.,TRBV21-1,TGTGCCAGCAGCAAAGTGGCAGGGGAAAATTACAATCAGCCCCAGCATTTT,CASSKVAGENYNQPQHF
19,TRBJ2-5,.,TRBD1,TRBV30,TGTGCCTGGAGAGCCAGACAGGGGGCACCTCGCCAAGGGTTAGAGACCCAGTACTTC,CAWRARQGAPRQGLETQYF
14,TRBJ2-3,.,.,TRBV5-6,TGTGCCAGCAGCTTGGGGGCGAGCCTAGATACGCAGTATTTT,CASSLGASLDTQYF
15,TRBJ2-7,.,TRBD2,TRBV15,TGTGCCACCAGCAGAGATGGCGCGGGAGGCTACGAGCAGTACTTC,CATSRDGAGGYEQYF
17,TRBJ2-3,once,TRBD2,TRBV4-2,TGTGCCAGCAGCGATAAGGGGGGCCTAGCGGGATCAGATACGCAGTATTTT,CASSDKGGLAGSDTQYF